This section outlines one T cell receptor beta chain sequence together with its context. These data originate in a study of T cell responses to AZD1222 COVID-19 vaccine. This CDR3 comprises 12 residues. Germline CDR1 is SNHLY and CDR2 is FYNNEI. V lost 9 bases and J 3 bases, leaving 11 bases between the germline ends. The method was immunoSEQ multiplex PCR; TCRdb's version includes in-frame clones alone and lacks a portion of them. The sample holds some 140,000 clones, over 85% seen once. This sequence was found in an adult who received the AZD1222 COVID-19 vaccine. The genes are TRBV2 and TRBJ1-2; D not certain. The source material was peripheral blood, sampled 28 days after the second AZD1222 dose. CDR3 in amino acids: CARLRRDYGYTF. The DNA for the CDR3 is TGTGCCAGGTTACGCCGGGACTATGGCTACACCTTC. The variable domain in full, with the rest retrieved from reference TRBV2 and TRBJ1-2, is EPEVTQTPSHQVTQMGQEVILRCVPISNHLYFYWYRQILGQKVEFLVSFYNNEISEKSEIFDDQFSVERPDGSNFTLKIRSTKLEDSAMYFCARLRRDYGYTFGSGTRLTVV.